These T cell receptor beta chains were read from a single sample in a study of blood T cell repertoires in COVID-19. Sequencing used immunoSEQ multiplex PCR; TCRdb keeps in-frame clones, though not all of them. Seen here are roughly 250,000 clones, about four fifths observed once, and the top ten hold approximately 9.4%. The sequenced sample consisted of peripheral blood. The receptor set was obtained from a woman older than 75 with acute or convalescent COVID-19. Both conserved end residues are part of each CDR3. The size of a clone is reported for some rows only, either as once, few or many, or as a class for expanded clones.

size	J	V	length	CDR3
NA	TRBJ1-4	TRBV28	15	CASSLWAGGREKLFF
NA	TRBJ2-1	TRBV2	14	CASSAGFSYNEQFF
NA	TRBJ2-7	TRBV5-6	17	CASSWGVGTRILDEQYF
NA	TRBJ1-3	TRBV5-1	15	CASSPSTAQGNTIYF
NA	TRBJ2-2	TRBV27	15	CASSFTRGLGGELFF
NA	TRBJ1-1	TRBV19	13	CASSIREMPRAFF
many	TRBJ1-1	TRBV28	14	CASSSIGGRTEAFF
few	TRBJ1-2	TRBV6-5	12	CASADQGYGYTF
NA	TRBJ2-7	TRBV18	12	CASSQQGYEQYF
once	TRBJ1-2	TRBV28	12	CASSTGTVGYTF
NA	TRBJ2-3	TRBV6-1	14	CASSEGTSGDTQYF
NA	TRBJ2-3	TRBV4-2	19	CASSQARPVERRYADTQYF
NA	TRBJ2-1	TRBV24-1	14	CATSNRATYNEQFF
NA	TRBJ2-2	TRBV7-9	15	CASSLGSYDTGELFF
NA	TRBJ2-7	TRBV3-1/TRBV3-2	18	CASSQDFPKLAGTHEQYF
few	TRBJ1-2	TRBV7-3	18	CASSLKGGRGSPNYGYTF
NA	TRBJ1-4	TRBV9	15	CASSVGDRAREKLFF